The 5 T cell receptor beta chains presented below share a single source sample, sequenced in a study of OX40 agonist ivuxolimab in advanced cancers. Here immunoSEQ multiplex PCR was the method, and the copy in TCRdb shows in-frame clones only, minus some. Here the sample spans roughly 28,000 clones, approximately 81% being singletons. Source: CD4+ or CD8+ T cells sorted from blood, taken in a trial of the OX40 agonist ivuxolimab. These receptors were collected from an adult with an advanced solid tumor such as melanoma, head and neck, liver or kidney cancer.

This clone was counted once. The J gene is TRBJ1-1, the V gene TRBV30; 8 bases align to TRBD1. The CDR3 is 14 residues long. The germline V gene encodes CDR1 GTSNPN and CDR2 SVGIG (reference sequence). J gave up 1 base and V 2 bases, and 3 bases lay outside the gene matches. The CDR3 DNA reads TGTGCCTGGAGTACCGGGACAGGGAACACTGAAGCTTTCTTT. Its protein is CAWSTGTGNTEAFF.

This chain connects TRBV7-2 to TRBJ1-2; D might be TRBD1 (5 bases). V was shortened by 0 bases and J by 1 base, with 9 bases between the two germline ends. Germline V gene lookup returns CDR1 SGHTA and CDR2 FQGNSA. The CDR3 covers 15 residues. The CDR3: CASSLAGVLNYGYTF. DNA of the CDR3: TGTGCCAGCAGCTTAGCGGGGGTCCTTAACTATGGCTACACCTTC.

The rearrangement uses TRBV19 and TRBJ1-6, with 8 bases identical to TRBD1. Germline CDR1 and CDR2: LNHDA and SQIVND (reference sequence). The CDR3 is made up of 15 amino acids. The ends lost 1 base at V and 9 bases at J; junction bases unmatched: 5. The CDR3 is CASSIADRGGSPLHF. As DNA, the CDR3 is TGTGCCAGTAGTATAGCCGACAGGGGAGGTTCACCCCTCCACTTT. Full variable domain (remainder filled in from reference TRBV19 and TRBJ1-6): DGGITQSPKYLFRKEGQNVTLSCEQNLNHDAMYWYRQDPGQGLRLIYYSQIVNDFQKGDIAEGYSVSREKKESFPLTVTSAQKNPTAFYLCASSIADRGGSPLHFGNGTRLTVT.

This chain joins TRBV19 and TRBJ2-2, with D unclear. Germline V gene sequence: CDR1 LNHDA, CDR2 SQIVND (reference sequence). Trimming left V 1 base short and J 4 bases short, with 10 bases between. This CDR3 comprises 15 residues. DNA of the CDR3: TGTGCCAGTAGTATAGGTTGGGCAGCCACCGGGGAGCTGTTTTTT. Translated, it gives CASSIGWAATGELFF. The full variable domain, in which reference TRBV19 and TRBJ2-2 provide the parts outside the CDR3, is DGGITQSPKYLFRKEGQNVTLSCEQNLNHDAMYWYRQDPGQGLRLIYYSQIVNDFQKGDIAEGYSVSREKKESFPLTVTSAQKNPTAFYLCASSIGWAATGELFFGEGSRLTVL.

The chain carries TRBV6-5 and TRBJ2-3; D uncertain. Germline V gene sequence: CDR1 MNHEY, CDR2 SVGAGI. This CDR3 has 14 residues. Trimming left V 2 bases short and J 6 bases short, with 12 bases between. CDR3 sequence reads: CASSYGSSSDTQYF. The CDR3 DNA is TGTGCCAGCAGTTACGGGTCTAGTAGTGATACGCAGTATTTT.